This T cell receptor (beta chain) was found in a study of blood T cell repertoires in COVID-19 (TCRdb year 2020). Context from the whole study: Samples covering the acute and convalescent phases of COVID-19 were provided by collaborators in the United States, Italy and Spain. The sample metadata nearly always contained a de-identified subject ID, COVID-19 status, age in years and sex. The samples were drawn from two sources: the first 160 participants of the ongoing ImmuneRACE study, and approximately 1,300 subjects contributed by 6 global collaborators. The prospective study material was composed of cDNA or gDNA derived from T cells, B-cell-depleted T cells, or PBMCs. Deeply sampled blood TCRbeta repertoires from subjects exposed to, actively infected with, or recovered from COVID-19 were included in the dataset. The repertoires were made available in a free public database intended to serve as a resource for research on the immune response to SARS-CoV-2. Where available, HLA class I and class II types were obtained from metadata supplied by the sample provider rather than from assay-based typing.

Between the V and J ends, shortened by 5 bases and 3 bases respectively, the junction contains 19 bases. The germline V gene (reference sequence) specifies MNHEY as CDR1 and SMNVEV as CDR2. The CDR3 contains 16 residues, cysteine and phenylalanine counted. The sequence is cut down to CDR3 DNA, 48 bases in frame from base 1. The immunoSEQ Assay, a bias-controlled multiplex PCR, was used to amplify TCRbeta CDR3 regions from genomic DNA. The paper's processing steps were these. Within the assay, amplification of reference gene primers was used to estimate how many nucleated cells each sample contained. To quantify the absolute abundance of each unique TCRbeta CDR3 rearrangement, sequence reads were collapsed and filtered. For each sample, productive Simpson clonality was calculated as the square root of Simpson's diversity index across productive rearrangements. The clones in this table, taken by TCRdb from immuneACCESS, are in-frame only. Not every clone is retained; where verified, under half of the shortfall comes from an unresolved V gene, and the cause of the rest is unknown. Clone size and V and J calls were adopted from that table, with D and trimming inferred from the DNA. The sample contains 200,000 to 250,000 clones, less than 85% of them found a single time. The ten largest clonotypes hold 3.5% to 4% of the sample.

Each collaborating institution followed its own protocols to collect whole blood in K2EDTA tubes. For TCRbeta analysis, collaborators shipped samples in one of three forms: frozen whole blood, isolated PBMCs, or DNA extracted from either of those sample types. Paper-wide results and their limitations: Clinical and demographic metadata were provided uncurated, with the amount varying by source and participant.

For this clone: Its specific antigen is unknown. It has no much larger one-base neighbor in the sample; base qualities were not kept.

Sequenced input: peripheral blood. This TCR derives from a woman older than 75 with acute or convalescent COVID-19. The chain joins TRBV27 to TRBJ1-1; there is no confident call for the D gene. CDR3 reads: CASSPRAGRAYTEAFF. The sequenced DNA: TGTGCCAGCAGTCCGCGGGCCGGGAGGGCCTACACTGAAGCTTTCTTT.